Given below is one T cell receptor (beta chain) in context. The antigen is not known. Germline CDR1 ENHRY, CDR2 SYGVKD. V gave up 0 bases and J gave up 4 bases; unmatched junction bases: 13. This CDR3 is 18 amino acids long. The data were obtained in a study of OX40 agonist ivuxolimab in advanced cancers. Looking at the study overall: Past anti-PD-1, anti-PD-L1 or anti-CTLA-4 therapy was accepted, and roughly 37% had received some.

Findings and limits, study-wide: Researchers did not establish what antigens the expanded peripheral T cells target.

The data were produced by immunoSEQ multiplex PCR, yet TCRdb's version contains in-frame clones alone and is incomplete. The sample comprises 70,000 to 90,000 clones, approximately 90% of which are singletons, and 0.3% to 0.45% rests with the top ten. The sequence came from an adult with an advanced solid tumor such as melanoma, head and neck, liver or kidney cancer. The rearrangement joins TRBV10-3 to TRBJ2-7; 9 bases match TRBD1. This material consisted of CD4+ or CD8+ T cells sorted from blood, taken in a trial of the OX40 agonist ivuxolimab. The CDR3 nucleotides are TGTGCCATCAGTGAGTCGGATACAGGGGGCCCCATATCTTACGAGCAGTACTTC. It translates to CAISESDTGGPISYEQYF.